This TCR beta chain is from a study of beta chain features in type 1 diabetes. Across the whole study: Over all samples combined, some 110 million sorted cells were examined.

Between the trimmed V and J ends, which lost 0 bases and 9 bases, there was a span of 15 bases. CDR1 is LGHNA and CDR2 is YSLEER in the germline V gene. The CDR3 has 15 residues. The whole isolated RNA underwent reverse transcription, so sequencing captured expressed TCRB transcripts. The protocol was immunoSEQ multiplex PCR, while the TCRdb copy is restricted to in-frame clones and leaves out a portion. The sample yields just over 150,000 clones, 8.5% to 14% seen once. This clonotype originated in a man aged 18 to 35 in good health. This chain connects TRBV4-3 to TRBJ2-4, with D unclear. Sequencing was carried out using central memory CD4+ T cells from blood. This CDR3 reads CASSQDSLRMGIQYF. The CDR3 nucleotides are TGCGCCAGCAGCCAAGATAGCCTTCGGATGGGCATTCAGTACTTC.